A single sample is the source of the 14 T cell receptor beta chains below, sequenced in a study of blood T cells in healthy people across ages. Together with a sample-barcoded 5' primer, a J-beta primer mix was included in a second PCR lasting roughly 7 to 11 cycles. TCRdb independently ran MiXCR on the 5' RACE reads; one entry per CDR3 protein. The data hold just over 1 million distinct CDR3 sequences, with around 43% observed a single time. The source material was blood. The receptors originated from a woman aged 60-70 years in good health.

CDR3 sequence reads: CASSPRQVPFTDTQYF. The CDR3 DNA reads as TGTGCCAGCAGTCCGAGACAGGTTCCTTTCACAGATACGCAGTATTTT. The gene calls are TRBV27 and TRBJ2-3; D is perhaps TRBD1 (6 bases). This CDR3 has 16 amino acids. CDR1 is MNHEY, CDR2 SMNVEV, per germline (reference sequence). Trimming cost V 5 bases and J 2 bases, with 17 bases left between them.

This clonotype appeared a single time. This chain joins TRBV15 and TRBJ1-5; D may be TRBD1 (5 bases). The CDR3 has 14 residues. V dropped 3 bases and J dropped 7 bases, with 13 bases sitting between them. The V gene's germline CDR1 is LNHNV and CDR2 YYDKDF (reference sequence). The CDR3 DNA sequence: TGTGCCACCAGCAGCCGGGACCCGGGACAGCCCCAGCATTTT. The encoded protein is CATSSRDPGQPQHF.

This clonotype was found a few times. The chain joins TRBV3-1 to TRBJ2-1; D is unclear. This CDR3 has 13 residues. V was pared by 0 bases and J by 10 bases, with 10 bases between. Germline CDR1 and CDR2: LGHDT and YNNKEL (reference sequence). The chain's CDR3 is CASSQDLGREQFF. The DNA for the CDR3 is TGTGCCAGCAGCCAAGATTTGGGTCGGGAGCAGTTCTTC.

The rearrangement joins TRBV9 to TRBJ2-7; D gene uncertain. The DNA end is more similar to TRBJ2-1, so the J call may be wrong. The CDR3 spans 13 residues. Germline lookup yields CDR1 SGDLS and CDR2 YYNGEE. The CDR3 loop is CASSLTGVVEQFF. The DNA of the CDR3 is TGTGCCAGCAGCTTAACTGGGGTGGTGGAGCAGTTCTTC.

The table lists this clonotype with a few counts. The CDR3 loop is CAISESGGNQPQHF. The CDR3 coding sequence is TGTGCCATCAGTGAGTCTGGGGGTAATCAGCCCCAGCATTTT. The rearrangement links TRBV10-3 to TRBJ1-5; possible D gene TRBD1, 5 bases. The germline V gene has CDR1 ENHRY and CDR2 SYGVKD. The CDR3 loop spans 14 amino acids. V was trimmed by 0 bases and J by 4 bases, leaving 7 bases between them.

The chain joins TRBV2 to TRBJ1-5; no clear D gene. V was shortened by 4 bases and J by 2 bases, with 9 bases between the two germline ends. The CDR3 is 14 residues long. The germline CDR1 and CDR2 sequences are SNHLY and FYNNEI. The CDR3 spells CASSGQFGNQPQHF. The CDR3, as DNA: TGTGCCAGCAGTGGGCAGTTTGGCAATCAGCCCCAGCATTTT. Full variable domain (remainder filled in from reference TRBV2 and TRBJ1-5): EPEVTQTPSHQVTQMGQEVILRCVPISNHLYFYWYRQILGQKVEFLVSFYNNEISEKSEIFDDQFSVERPDGSNFTLKIRSTKLEDSAMYFCASSGQFGNQPQHFGDGTRLSIL.

The sample holds a few counts of this clonotype. The chain combines TRBV29-1 with TRBJ2-3; D gene uncertain. Trimming removed 4 bases from V and 0 bases from J, with 8 bases in between. This CDR3 is built from 13 residues. CDR1 is SQVTM and CDR2 is ANQGSEA in the germline V gene. CDR3 loop: CSVARASTDTQYF. Here the CDR3 DNA reads TGCAGCGTTGCTAGGGCAAGCACAGATACGCAGTATTTT.

This clonotype has more than one count but fewer than ten. This chain uses TRBV7-9 with TRBJ2-7; TRBD2 might be the D (5 bases). The CDR3 loop spans 12 amino acids. CDR1 is SEHNR and CDR2 is FQNEAQ in the germline V gene (reference sequence). The V end lost 6 bases, the J end lost 9 bases, and 15 bases lay between the germline ends. CDR3 nucleotide sequence: TGTGCCAGCAGAGACGCCGGTGAGGGGCAGTACTTC. Protein sequence: CASRDAGEGQYF.

The count of this clonotype is one. J is TRBJ2-1 and V is TRBV29-1; a possible D gene is TRBD2 (5 bases). The CDR3 contains 14 residues. Trimming shortened V by 7 bases and J by 6 bases, and 19 bases separated the two germline ends. Germline V CDR1 and CDR2: SQVTM, ANQGSEA. The CDR3 DNA is TGCAGCGCGGGTGAGAGGGCCGGGCGCAATGAGCAGTTCTTC. Translating it yields CSAGERAGRNEQFF.

This chain uses TRBV6-5 with TRBJ2-5; D is uncertain. The assigned J gene may be wrong: the sequence end matches TRBJ2-7 better. This CDR3 comprises 13 residues. The V gene's germline CDR1 is MNHEY and CDR2 SVGAGI. The CDR3, as DNA: TGTGCCAGCAGTTACGTGGCGTTGGGCGAGCAGTACTTC. This sequence encodes CASSYVALGEQYF.

This chain uses TRBV7-2 with TRBJ2-7; the match to TRBD2 covers 15 bases. The trim removed 3 bases at V and 2 bases at J, leaving 2 bases unmatched. This CDR3 contains 16 residues. Germline V gene sequence: CDR1 SGHTA, CDR2 FQGNSA. For the CDR3, the DNA is TGTGCCAGCAGCTTCGGACTAGCGGGAGGGCCCTACGAGCAGTACTTC. Its protein product is CASSFGLAGGPYEQYF.

About this clonotype itself: A read error may explain this, as a much larger clone is one base away. This chain uses TRBV20-1 with TRBJ2-3; D remains unclear. V gave up 2 bases and J gave up 4 bases, with 16 bases separating them. The CDR3 totals 15 residues. CDR1 and CDR2 from the germline V gene are DFQATT and SNEGSKA (reference sequence). This CDR3 is CSARHNLPSADTQYF. DNA of the CDR3: TGCAGTGCTAGACATAACCTTCCCTCAGCAGATACGCAGTATTTT.

The chain couples TRBV2 to TRBJ2-3; D gene uncertain. The CDR3 is 16 residues long. Trimming left V 5 bases short and J 0 bases short, with 15 bases between. Germline lookup yields CDR1 SNHLY and CDR2 FYNNEI. CDR3: CASSYPLDLSTDTQYF. CDR3 coding DNA: TGTGCCAGCAGTTACCCTCTGGATCTAAGCACAGATACGCAGTATTTT.

This clonotype was detected a few times. V and J are TRBV27 and TRBJ2-5; maybe TRBD1 (5 bases). The CDR3 spans 15 residues. V lost 3 bases and J lost 4, with 15 bases in between. In germline, CDR1 is MNHEY, CDR2 SMNVEV (reference sequence). CDR3: CASSFRGAEGETQYF. In DNA, the CDR3 is TGTGCCAGCAGTTTTAGGGGCGCGGAAGGAGAGACCCAGTACTTC.